This entry lists 17 T cell receptor beta chains sequenced from one sample in a study of T cell responses to AZD1222 COVID-19 vaccine. Method: immunoSEQ multiplex PCR; TCRdb's copy keeps in-frame clones and lacks some. The sample carries under 150,000 clones, 84% recorded once. Sample: peripheral blood, taken 28 days after the second AZD1222 dose. The receptors here all came from an adult who received the AZD1222 COVID-19 vaccine.

The genes are TRBV28 and TRBJ2-7, with D tentatively TRBD2 (6 bases). The CDR3 is 13 amino acids. Per the germline V gene, CDR1 is MDHEN and CDR2 is SYDVKM. Trimming stripped 5 bases from V and 2 bases from J, with 10 bases between. CDR3 residues: CASSGGIPYEQYF. The CDR3 nucleotides read TGTGCCAGCAGTGGGGGGATCCCCTACGAGCAGTACTTC. The full variable domain, completed using reference TRBV28 and TRBJ2-7, is DVKVTQSSRYLVKRTGEKVFLECVQDMDHENMFWYRQDPGLGLRLIYFSYDVKMKEKGDIPEGYSVSREKKERFSLILESASTNQTSMYLCASSGGIPYEQYFGPGTRLTVT.

The chain employs TRBV25-1 and TRBJ1-6; D might be TRBD1 (5 bases). The CDR3 is 13 residues long. With 5 bases removed from V and 9 bases from J, the gap between germline ends came to 11 bases. Germline V lookup: CDR1 MGHDK, CDR2 SYGVNS. The CDR3 loop reads CASSWQGGSPLHF. CDR3 nucleotides: TGTGCCAGCAGTTGGCAGGGTGGTTCACCCCTCCACTTT.

The V call is TRBV10-2, the J call TRBJ2-7; TRBD2 aligns across 8 bases. Germline CDR1 reads WSHSY; CDR2 reads SAAADI. V was clipped by 6 bases and J by 4 bases; unmatched bases: 14. The CDR3 sequence is 16 residues long. The CDR3 protein is CASRGAGSGGPYEQYF. The CDR3 DNA sequence: TGCGCCAGCAGGGGGGCGGGAAGCGGGGGACCATACGAGCAGTACTTC.

The V gene is TRBV11-2, the J gene TRBJ2-6; tentative D call: TRBD2 (5 bases). The CDR3 runs to 18 residues. Trimming shortened V by 8 bases and J by 0 bases, and 20 bases separated the two germline ends. Germline V gene lookup returns CDR1 SGHAT and CDR2 FQNNGV. CDR3 DNA sequence: TGTGCCAGCTCTTCTCGAGGAGGAACAAACTCTGGGGCCAACGTCCTGACTTTC. As protein: CASSSRGGTNSGANVLTF.

The chain carries TRBV6-2 or TRBV6-3 and TRBJ1-3; D uncertain. The CDR3 runs to 17 residues. Germline lookup yields CDR1 MNHEY and CDR2 SVGEGT. With 0 bases removed from V and 4 bases from J, the gap between germline ends came to 16 bases. CDR3 sequence: CASSYSLSAAGGNTIYF. The CDR3 DNA sequence: TGTGCCAGCAGTTACTCTCTATCCGCCGCTGGAGGAAACACCATATATTTT.

The chain combines TRBV6-6 with TRBJ1-4, with 7 bases fitting TRBD1. The germline V gene encodes CDR1 MNHNY and CDR2 SVGAGI (reference sequence). The CDR3 contains 16 residues. With V trimmed by 1 base and J by 8 bases, 10 bases remained unmatched. In DNA form, the CDR3 reads TGTGCCAGCAGTTACTGGACCACGACAGGGCGGGAAAAACTGTTTTTT. Its protein product is CASSYWTTTGREKLFF.

The chain uses TRBV7-2 and TRBJ2-3, with D uncertain. The CDR3 sequence is 13 residues long. The germline V gene has CDR1 SGHTA and CDR2 FQGNSA. Trimming cost V 1 base and J 5 bases, with 7 bases left between them. The CDR3 spells CASSLDWVDTQYF. The DNA for the CDR3 is TGTGCCAGCAGCTTAGACTGGGTAGATACGCAGTATTTT.

The chain joins TRBV10-2 to TRBJ2-7, with 8 bases that match TRBD1. This CDR3 has 13 amino acids. The germline V gene has CDR1 WSHSY and CDR2 SAAADI. The junction had 4 bases not matched to a gene; V was cut back by 6 bases and J by 3 bases. CDR3 bases: TGCGCCAGCAGCCGGGACAGGTACTACGAGCAGTACTTC. The encoded protein is CASSRDRYYEQYF.

The J gene is TRBJ1-5, the V gene TRBV18; no clear D. V was pared by 3 bases and J by 4 bases, with 10 bases between. CDR3 length: 14 amino acids. CDR1 and CDR2 from the germline V gene are KGHSH and LQKENI. The CDR3: CASSPIELNQPQHF. As DNA, the CDR3 is TGTGCCAGCTCACCTATTGAATTAAATCAGCCCCAGCATTTT.

This rearrangement joins TRBV6-5 to TRBJ2-7; D gene unclear. With 0 bases removed from V and 0 bases from J, the gap between germline ends came to 9 bases. CDR3 length: 15 amino acids. Germline CDR1 is MNHEY and CDR2 is SVGAGI. The CDR3 loop is CASSYSSSSSYEQYF. The CDR3 DNA reads as TGTGCCAGCAGTTACTCGAGTAGCAGCTCCTACGAGCAGTACTTC.

This clone was detected once. V and J are TRBV11-3 and TRBJ2-2; 9 nucleotides match TRBD1. The CDR3 totals 15 residues. Germline assignment: CDR1 SGHNT and CDR2 YENEEA. V shed 3 bases and J 7 bases; nucleotides not matched to a gene: 6. CDR3 in amino acids: CASSFTGGAGGELFF. In DNA form, the CDR3 reads TGTGCCAGCAGCTTTACAGGGGGCGCGGGCGGGGAGCTGTTTTTT.

V gene TRBV27 combines with J gene TRBJ2-3; D unclear. This CDR3 has 15 residues. Trimming cost V 4 bases and J 1 base, with 12 bases left between them. Per the germline V gene, CDR1 is MNHEY and CDR2 is SMNVEV (reference sequence). CDR3 bases: TGTGCCAGCAGTTCCCTGACCGAACGCACAGATACGCAGTATTTT. Translation gives CASSSLTERTDTQYF.

V and J are TRBV9 and TRBJ1-3; D not certain. V shed 1 base and J shed 0 bases, with 8 bases lying between them. Looked up from germline, CDR1 is SGDLS and CDR2 is YYNGEE. This CDR3 has 15 residues. CDR3 residues: CASSVHPFSGNTIYF. The CDR3, as DNA: TGTGCCAGCAGCGTACACCCTTTCTCTGGAAACACCATATATTTT.

This clone has only one observation. The chain combines TRBV7-2 with TRBJ2-5, with 8 bases lining up with TRBD2. This CDR3 has 15 amino acids. CDR1 and CDR2 from the germline V gene are SGHTA and FQGNSA. V dropped 4 bases and J dropped 7; count of bases not matched to a gene: 11. Written as DNA, the CDR3 is TGTGCCAGCAGCTCACAGTCGACGGGGGGGCCGACCCAGTACTTC. Protein sequence: CASSSQSTGGPTQYF.

Only one count was recorded for this clone. The rearrangement joins TRBV4-1 to TRBJ2-3, with 11 nucleotides matching TRBD2. The germline gives CDR1 MGHRA, CDR2 YSYEKL. The V and J ends lost 4 bases and 3 bases, in that order; junction bases with no gene match: 9. The CDR3 covers 17 residues. The CDR3 region is CASSPMASGGSTDTQYF. The CDR3 DNA follows: TGCGCCAGCAGCCCGATGGCTAGCGGGGGGTCGACAGATACGCAGTATTTT.

In its sample, this clone was seen a few times. The V call is TRBV2, the J call TRBJ2-7; the D is unclear. The germline gives CDR1 SNHLY, CDR2 FYNNEI. The CDR3 has 12 amino acids. Trimming removed 3 bases at V and 2 bases at J, with 5 bases between. The CDR3 loop reads CASSDGPYEQYF. The CDR3 region has the DNA TGTGCCAGCAGTGATGGCCCCTACGAGCAGTACTTC. Looking up the rest from reference TRBV2 and TRBJ2-7 gives the full variable domain: EPEVTQTPSHQVTQMGQEVILRCVPISNHLYFYWYRQILGQKVEFLVSFYNNEISEKSEIFDDQFSVERPDGSNFTLKIRSTKLEDSAMYFCASSDGPYEQYFGPGTRLTVT.

The rearrangement links TRBV24-1 to TRBJ1-5, with 11 bases that match TRBD1. Germline CDR1 KGHDR, CDR2 SFDVKD. V trimming: 11 bases; J trimming: 5 bases; junction bases outside the gene matches: 13. CDR3 length: 16 amino acids. The CDR3 DNA is TGTGCCAGACATACCCATCCGGGACAGGGGGATCAGCCCCAGCATTTT. It yields the protein CARHTHPGQGDQPQHF.